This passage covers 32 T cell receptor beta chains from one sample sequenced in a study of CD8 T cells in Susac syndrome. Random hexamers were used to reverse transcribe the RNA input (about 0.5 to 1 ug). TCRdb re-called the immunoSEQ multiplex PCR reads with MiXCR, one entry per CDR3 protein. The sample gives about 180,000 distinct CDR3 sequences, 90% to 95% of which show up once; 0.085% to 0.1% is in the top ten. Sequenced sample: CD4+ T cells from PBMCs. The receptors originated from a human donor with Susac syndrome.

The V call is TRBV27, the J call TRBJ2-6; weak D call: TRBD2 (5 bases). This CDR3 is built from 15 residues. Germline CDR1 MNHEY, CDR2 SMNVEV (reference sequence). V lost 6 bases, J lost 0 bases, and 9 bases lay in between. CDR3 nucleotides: TGTGCCAGCAGACGGGGAGACTCTGGGGCCAACGTCCTGACTTTC. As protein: CASRRGDSGANVLTF.

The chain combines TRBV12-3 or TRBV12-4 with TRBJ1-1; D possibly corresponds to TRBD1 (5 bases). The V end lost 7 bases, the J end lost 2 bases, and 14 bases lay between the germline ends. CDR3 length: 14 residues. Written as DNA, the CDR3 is TGTGCCAGCATTTATTCAACAGGTAACACTGAAGCTTTCTTT. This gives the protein CASIYSTGNTEAFF.

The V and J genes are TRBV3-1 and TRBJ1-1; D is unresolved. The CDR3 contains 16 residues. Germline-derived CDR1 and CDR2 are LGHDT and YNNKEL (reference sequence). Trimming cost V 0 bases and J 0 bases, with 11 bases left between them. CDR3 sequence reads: CASSQELYRLNTEAFF. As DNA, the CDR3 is TGTGCCAGCAGCCAAGAATTATACCGTCTGAACACTGAAGCTTTCTTT. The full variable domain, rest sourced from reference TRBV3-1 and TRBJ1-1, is DTAVSQTPKYLVTQMGNDKSIKCEQNLGHDTMYWYKQDSKKFLKIMFSYNNKELIINETVPNRFSPKSPDKAHLNLHINSLELGDSAVYFCASSQELYRLNTEAFFGQGTRLTVV.

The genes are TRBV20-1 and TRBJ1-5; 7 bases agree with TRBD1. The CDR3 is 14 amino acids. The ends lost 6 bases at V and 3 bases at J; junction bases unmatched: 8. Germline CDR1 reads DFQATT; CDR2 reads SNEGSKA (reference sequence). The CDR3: CSANRQGINQPQHF. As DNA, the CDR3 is TGCAGTGCGAATCGACAGGGCATCAATCAGCCCCAGCATTTT.

The chain's CDR3 is CASSPMTGRGQYF. CDR3 DNA sequence: TGTGCCAGCTCACCAATGACAGGACGCGGGCAGTACTTC. The chain recombines TRBV18 with TRBJ2-7; weak D call: TRBD1 (6 bases). The CDR3 length is 13 residues. CDR1 is KGHSH, CDR2 LQKENI, per germline. The V end was cut by 2 bases, the J end by 9 bases, with 14 bases between.

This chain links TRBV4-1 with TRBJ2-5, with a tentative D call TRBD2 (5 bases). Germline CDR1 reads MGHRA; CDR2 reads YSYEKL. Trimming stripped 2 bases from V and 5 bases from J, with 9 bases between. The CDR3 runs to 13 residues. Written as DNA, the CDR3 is TGCGCCAGCAGCCAAACGGGGAGCGAGACCCAGTACTTC. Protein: CASSQTGSETQYF.

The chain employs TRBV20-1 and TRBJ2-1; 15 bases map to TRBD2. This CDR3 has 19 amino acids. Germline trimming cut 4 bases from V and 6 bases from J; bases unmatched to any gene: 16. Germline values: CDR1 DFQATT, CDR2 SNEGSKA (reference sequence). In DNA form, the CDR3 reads TGCAGTGCTACTAACCTACAGGGCTGGACTAGCGGGGGGGCCAATGAGCAGTTCTTC. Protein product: CSATNLQGWTSGGANEQFF.

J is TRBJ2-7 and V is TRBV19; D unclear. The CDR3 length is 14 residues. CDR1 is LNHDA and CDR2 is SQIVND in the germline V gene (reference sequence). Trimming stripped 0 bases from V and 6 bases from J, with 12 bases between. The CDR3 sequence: CASSIDLPNTEQYF. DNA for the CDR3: TGTGCCAGTAGTATAGATCTCCCCAACACCGAGCAGTACTTC.

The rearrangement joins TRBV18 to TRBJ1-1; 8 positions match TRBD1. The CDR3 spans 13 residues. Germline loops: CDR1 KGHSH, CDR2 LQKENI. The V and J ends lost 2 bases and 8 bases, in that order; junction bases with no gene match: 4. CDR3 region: CASSPGQGVEAFF. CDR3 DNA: TGTGCCAGCTCACCAGGACAGGGCGTGGAAGCTTTCTTT.

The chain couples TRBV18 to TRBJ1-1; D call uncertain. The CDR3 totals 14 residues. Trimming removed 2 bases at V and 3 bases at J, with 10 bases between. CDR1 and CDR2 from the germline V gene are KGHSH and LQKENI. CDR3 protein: CASSPDPRDTEAFF. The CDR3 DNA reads TGTGCCAGCTCACCAGACCCTCGGGACACTGAAGCTTTCTTT.

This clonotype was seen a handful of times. The CDR3 here is CASSLGLETQYF. CDR3 DNA sequence: TGTGCCAGCAGCTTGGGCCTTGAGACCCAGTACTTC. V gene TRBV7-2 combines with J gene TRBJ2-5; no firm D call. This CDR3 has 12 residues. Germline loops: CDR1 SGHTA, CDR2 FQGNSA. Between the trimmed V and J ends, which lost 3 bases and 5 bases, there was a span of 7 bases. The whole variable domain, filled in from reference TRBV7-2 and TRBJ2-5, reads GAGVSQSPSNKVTEKGKDVELRCDPISGHTALYWYRQSLGQGLEFLIYFQGNSAPDKSGLPSDRFSAERTGGSVSTLTIQRTQQEDSAVYLCASSLGLETQYFGPGTRLLVL.

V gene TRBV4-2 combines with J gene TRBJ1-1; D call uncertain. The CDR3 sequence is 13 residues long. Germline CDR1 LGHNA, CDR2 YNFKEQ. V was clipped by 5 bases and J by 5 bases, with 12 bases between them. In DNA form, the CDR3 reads TGTGCCAGCAGCACGCAAGGGAGGACTGAAGCTTTCTTT. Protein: CASSTQGRTEAFF.

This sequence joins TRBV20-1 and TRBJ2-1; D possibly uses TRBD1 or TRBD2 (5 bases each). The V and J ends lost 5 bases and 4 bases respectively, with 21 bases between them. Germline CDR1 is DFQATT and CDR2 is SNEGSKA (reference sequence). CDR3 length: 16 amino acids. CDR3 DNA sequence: TGCAGTGCTGAAATTTCCGAGCGGACAAGGTACAATGAGCAGTTCTTC. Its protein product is CSAEISERTRYNEQFF.

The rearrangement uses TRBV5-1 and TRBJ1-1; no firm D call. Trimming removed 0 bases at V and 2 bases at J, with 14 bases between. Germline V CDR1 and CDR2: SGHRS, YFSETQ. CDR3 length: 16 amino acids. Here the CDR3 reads CASSLGTAPSNTEAFF. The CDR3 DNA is TGCGCCAGCAGCTTGGGAACAGCCCCGTCCAACACTGAAGCTTTCTTT.

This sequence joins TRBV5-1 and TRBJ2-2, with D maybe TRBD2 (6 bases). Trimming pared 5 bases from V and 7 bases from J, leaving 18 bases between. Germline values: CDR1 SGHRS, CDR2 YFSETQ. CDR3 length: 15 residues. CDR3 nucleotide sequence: TGCGCCAGCAGATCCACCCAGGGAGGCAGCGGGGAGCTGTTTTTT. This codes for CASRSTQGGSGELFF.

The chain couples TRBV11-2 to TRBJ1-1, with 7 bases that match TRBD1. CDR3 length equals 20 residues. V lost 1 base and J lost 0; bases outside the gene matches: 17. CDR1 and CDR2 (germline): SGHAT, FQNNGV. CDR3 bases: TGTGCCAGCAGCTTAGTATCAACGGGGACAGTCAGTTCCCTGAACACTGAAGCTTTCTTT. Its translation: CASSLVSTGTVSSLNTEAFF.

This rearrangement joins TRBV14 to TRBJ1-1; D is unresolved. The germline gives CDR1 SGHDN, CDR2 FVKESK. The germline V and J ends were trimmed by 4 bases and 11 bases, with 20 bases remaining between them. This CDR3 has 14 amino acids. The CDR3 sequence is CASSLGYPEDLAFF. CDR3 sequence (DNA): TGTGCCAGCAGCCTAGGGTACCCCGAGGACCTGGCTTTCTTT.

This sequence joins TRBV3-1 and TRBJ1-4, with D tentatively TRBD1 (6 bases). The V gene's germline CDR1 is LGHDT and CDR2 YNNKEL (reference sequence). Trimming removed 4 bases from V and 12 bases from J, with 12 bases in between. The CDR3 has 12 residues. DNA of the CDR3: TGTGCCAGCAGCCGGCTGACAGGCGAACTGTTTTTT. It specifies CASSRLTGELFF.

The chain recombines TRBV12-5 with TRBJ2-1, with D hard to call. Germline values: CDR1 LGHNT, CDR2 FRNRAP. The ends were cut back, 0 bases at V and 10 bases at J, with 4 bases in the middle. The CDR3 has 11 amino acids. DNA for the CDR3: TGTGCTAGTGGTTTGGTAAGGGAGCAGTTCTTC. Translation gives CASGLVREQFF.

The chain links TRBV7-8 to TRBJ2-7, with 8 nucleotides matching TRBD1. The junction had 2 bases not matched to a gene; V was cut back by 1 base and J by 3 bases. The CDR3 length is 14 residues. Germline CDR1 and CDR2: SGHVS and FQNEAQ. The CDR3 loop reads CASSLGGQVYEQYF. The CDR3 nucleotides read TGTGCCAGCAGCTTAGGGGGACAGGTCTACGAGCAGTACTTC.

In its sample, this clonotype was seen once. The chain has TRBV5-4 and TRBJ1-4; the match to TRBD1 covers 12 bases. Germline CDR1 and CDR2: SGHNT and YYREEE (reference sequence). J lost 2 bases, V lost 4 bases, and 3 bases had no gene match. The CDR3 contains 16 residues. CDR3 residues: CASSPGQGATNEKLFF. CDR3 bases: TGTGCCAGCAGCCCGGGACAGGGGGCCACTAATGAAAAACTGTTTTTT.

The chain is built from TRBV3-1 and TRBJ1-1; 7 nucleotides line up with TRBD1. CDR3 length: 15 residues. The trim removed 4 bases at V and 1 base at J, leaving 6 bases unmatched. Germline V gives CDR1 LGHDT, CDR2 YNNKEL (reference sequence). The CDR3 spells CASSLVGTANTEAFF. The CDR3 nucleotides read TGTGCCAGCAGCCTAGTCGGGACAGCGAACACTGAAGCTTTCTTT.

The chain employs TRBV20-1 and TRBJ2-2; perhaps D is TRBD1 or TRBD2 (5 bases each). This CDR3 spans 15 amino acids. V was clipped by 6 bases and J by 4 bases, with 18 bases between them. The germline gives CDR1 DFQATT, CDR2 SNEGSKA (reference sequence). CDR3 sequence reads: CSALMRGQGTGELFF. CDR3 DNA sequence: TGCAGTGCCCTCATGAGGGGTCAGGGCACCGGGGAGCTGTTTTTT.

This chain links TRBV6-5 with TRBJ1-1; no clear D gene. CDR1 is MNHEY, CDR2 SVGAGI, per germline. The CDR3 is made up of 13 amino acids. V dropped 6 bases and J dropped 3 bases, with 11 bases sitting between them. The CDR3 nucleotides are TGTGCCAGCAGCCAGGTTGAAGACACTGAAGCTTTCTTT. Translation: CASSQVEDTEAFF.

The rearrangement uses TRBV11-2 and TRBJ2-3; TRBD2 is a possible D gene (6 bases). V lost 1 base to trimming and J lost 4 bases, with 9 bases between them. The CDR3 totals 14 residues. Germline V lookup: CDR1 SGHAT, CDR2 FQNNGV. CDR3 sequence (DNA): TGTGCCAGCAGCTTAGCGGGAGCTCCAGATACGCAGTATTTT. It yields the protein CASSLAGAPDTQYF.

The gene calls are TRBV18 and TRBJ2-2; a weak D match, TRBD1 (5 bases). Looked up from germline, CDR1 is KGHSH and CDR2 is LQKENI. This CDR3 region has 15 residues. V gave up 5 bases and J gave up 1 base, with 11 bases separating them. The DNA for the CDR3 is TGTGCCAGCTCAAATAGACAGAGGAACACCGGGGAGCTGTTTTTT. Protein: CASSNRQRNTGELFF.

The CDR3 coding sequence is TGTGCCAGCTCACCCCGGGACAGGAACTACGAGCAGTACTTC. Its translation: CASSPRDRNYEQYF. The rearrangement uses TRBV18 and TRBJ2-7; TRBD1 matches 8 bases. J lost 3 bases, V lost 3 bases, and 4 bases had no gene match. CDR3 length: 14 residues. In germline, CDR1 is KGHSH, CDR2 LQKENI.

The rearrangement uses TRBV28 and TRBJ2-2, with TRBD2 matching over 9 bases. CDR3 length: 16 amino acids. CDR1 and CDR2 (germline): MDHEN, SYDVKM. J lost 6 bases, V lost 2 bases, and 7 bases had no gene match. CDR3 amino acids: CASSLGGRVGAGELFF. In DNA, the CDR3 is TGTGCCAGCAGTTTAGGCGGGAGGGTAGGAGCCGGGGAGCTGTTTTTT.

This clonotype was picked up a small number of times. CDR3 DNA: TGTGCCAGCAGCTGGGGCTCGGAGACCCAGTACTTC. It translates to CASSWGSETQYF. The chain carries TRBV11-2 and TRBJ2-5, with D possibly TRBD1 on 5 matching bases. CDR3 length: 12 amino acids. Germline V gene data show CDR1 as SGHAT and CDR2 as FQNNGV. Trimming pared 4 bases from V and 5 bases from J, leaving 8 bases between.

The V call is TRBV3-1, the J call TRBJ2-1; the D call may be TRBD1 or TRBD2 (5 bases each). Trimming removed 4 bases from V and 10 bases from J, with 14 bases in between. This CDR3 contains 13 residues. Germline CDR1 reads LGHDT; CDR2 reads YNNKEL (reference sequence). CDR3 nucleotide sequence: TGTGCCAGCAGCCGGTGGAGAGGGGAAGAGCAGTTCTTC. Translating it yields CASSRWRGEEQFF.

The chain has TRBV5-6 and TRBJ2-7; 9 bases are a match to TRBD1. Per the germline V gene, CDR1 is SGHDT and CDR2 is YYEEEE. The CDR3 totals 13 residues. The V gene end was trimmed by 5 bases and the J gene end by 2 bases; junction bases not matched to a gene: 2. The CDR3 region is CASRRQGAYEQYF. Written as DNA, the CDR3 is TGTGCCAGCAGACGACAGGGGGCCTACGAGCAGTACTTC.

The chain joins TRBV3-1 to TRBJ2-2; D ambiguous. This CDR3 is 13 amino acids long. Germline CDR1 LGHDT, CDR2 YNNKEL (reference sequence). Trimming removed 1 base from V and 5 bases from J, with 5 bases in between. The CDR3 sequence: CASSQVRTGELFF. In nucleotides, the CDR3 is TGTGCCAGCAGCCAAGTACGGACCGGGGAGCTGTTTTTT.